Reported below is one T cell receptor (beta chain). These data belong to a study of blood T cell repertoires in COVID-19. In the study overall: Spain, Italy and the United States supplied samples that represented acute and convalescent COVID-19.

Data came from immunoSEQ multiplex PCR; TCRdb stores just in-frame clones and leaves some out. The profile shows under 250,000 clones, 88% of them singletons. Sequencing was carried out using peripheral blood. The receptor comes from a woman aged 60 to 75 with acute or convalescent COVID-19.

The CDR3 region has the DNA TGTGCCAGCTCACCACAAGCGGGAGTCAGGGAGACCCAGTACTTC. It encodes CASSPQAGVRETQYF. The genes are TRBV18 and TRBJ2-5; 8 positions match TRBD2. V was pared by 1 base and J by 5 bases, with 6 bases of the junction left unmatched. There are 15 residues in the CDR3. CDR1 is KGHSH, CDR2 LQKENI, per germline.